The next 4 T cell receptor beta chains were all read from a single sample in a study of T cell repertoires in cytomegalovirus infection. TCRdb re-called the reads through MiXCR, storing one row per CDR3 protein. The profile shows about 330,000 distinct CDR3 sequences, 8% to 10% of them singletons. Sequencing was carried out using PBMCs. These receptor sequences come from a human donor in good health (CMV status not recorded). Some clones in this sample may be carry-over from other donors' samples.

The chain has TRBV6-5 and TRBJ2-2; the match to TRBD2 covers 7 bases. The CDR3 has 17 residues. Trimming at V came to 8 bases and at J to 1 base, leaving 13 bases not matched to a gene. Germline CDR1 and CDR2: MNHEY and SVGAGI. The CDR3: CASGGRLANWNTGELFF. The DNA of the CDR3 is TGTGCCAGCGGAGGCCGACTAGCAAATTGGAACACCGGGGAGCTGTTTTTT.

V usage is TRBV28 and J usage is TRBJ2-4; D gene uncertain. CDR1 and CDR2 (germline): MDHEN, SYDVKM. Trimming removed 4 bases at V and 6 bases at J, with 16 bases between. The CDR3 has 15 residues. The CDR3 loop reads CASSSPRLVRNIQYF. CDR3 bases: TGTGCCAGCAGTTCCCCCCGGCTAGTTCGAAACATTCAGTACTTC.

The rearrangement uses TRBV7-2 and TRBJ1-2; TRBD1 is a possible D gene (6 bases). V was pared by 5 bases and J by 2 bases, with 15 bases between. Germline V gene lookup returns CDR1 SGHTA and CDR2 FQGNSA. The CDR3 sequence is 15 residues long. CDR3 sequence: CASSPRRGQNYGYTF. The CDR3 DNA is TGTGCCAGCAGCCCTCGGCGGGGACAAAACTATGGCTACACCTTC.

Here the CDR3 DNA reads TGCAGTGCTACATTACCAGGGCGAAGTAATTCACCCCTCCACTTT. This codes for CSATLPGRSNSPLHF. The chain joins TRBV20-1 to TRBJ1-6; D may be TRBD1 (5 bases). The V and J ends lost 4 bases and 6 bases respectively, with 16 bases between them. The CDR3 has 15 amino acids. Germline lookup yields CDR1 DFQATT and CDR2 SNEGSKA (reference sequence).